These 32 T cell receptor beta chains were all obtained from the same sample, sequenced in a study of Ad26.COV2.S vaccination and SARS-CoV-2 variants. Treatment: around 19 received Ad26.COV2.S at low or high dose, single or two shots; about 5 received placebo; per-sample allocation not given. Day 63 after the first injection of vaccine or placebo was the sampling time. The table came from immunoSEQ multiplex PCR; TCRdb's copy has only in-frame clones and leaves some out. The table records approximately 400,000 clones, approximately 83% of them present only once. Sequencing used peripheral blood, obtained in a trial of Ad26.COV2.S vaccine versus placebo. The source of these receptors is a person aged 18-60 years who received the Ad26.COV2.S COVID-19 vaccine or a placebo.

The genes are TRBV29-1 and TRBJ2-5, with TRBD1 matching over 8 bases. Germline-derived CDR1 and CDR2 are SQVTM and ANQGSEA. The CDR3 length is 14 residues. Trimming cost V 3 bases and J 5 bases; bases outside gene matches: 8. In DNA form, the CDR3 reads TGCAGCGTTGATCAGGGGGCGGTCGGGGAGACCCAGTACTTC. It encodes CSVDQGAVGETQYF.

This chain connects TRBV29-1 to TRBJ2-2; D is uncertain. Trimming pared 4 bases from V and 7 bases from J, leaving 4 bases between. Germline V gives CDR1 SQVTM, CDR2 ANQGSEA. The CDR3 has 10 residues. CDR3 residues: CSVVSGELFF. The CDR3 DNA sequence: TGCAGCGTTGTGAGCGGGGAGCTGTTTTTT.

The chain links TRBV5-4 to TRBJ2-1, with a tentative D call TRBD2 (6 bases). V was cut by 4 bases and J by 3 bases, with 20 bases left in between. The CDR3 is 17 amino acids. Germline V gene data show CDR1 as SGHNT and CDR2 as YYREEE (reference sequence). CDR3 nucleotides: TGTGCCAGCAGCCAGGGACCTATAGGGCGGGACTACAATGAGCAGTTCTTC. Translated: CASSQGPIGRDYNEQFF.

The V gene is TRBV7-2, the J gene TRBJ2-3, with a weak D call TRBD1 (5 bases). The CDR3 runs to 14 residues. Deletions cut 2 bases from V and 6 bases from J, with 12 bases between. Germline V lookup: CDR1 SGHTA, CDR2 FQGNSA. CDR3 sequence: CASSLRGSGDTQYF. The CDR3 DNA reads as TGTGCCAGCAGCTTAAGGGGATCAGGGGATACGCAGTATTTT.

In nucleotides, the CDR3 is TGTGCCAGCAGCAGACTAGTAGAAGATACGCAGTATTTT. This codes for CASSRLVEDTQYF. This sequence joins TRBV5-6 and TRBJ2-3; D is possibly TRBD2 (6 bases). The V end was cut by 4 bases, the J end by 5 bases, with 11 bases between. The germline CDR1 and CDR2 sequences are SGHDT and YYEEEE. This CDR3 has 13 residues.

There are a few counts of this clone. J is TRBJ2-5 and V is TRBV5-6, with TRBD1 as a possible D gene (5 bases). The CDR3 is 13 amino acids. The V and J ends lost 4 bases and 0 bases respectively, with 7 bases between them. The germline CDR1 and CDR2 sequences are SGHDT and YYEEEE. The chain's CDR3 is CASSRQNQETQYF. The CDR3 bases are TGTGCCAGCAGCCGACAGAACCAAGAGACCCAGTACTTC.

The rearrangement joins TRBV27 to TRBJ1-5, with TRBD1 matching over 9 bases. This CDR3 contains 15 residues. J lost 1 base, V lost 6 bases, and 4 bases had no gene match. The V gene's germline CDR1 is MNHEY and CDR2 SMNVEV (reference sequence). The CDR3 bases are TGTGCCAGCAGGGGACAGGGTGAAAGCAATCAGCCCCAGCATTTT. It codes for CASRGQGESNQPQHF.

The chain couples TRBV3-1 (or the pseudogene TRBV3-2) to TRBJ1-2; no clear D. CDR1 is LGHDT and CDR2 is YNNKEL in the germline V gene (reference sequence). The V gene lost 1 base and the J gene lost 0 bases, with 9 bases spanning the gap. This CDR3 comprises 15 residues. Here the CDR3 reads CASSQVPGANYGYTF. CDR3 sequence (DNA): TGTGCCAGCAGCCAAGTTCCGGGAGCTAACTATGGCTACACCTTC.

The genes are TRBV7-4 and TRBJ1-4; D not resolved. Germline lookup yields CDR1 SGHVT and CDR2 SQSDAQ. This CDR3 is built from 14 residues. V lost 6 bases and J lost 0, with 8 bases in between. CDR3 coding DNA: TGTGCCAGCAGGGAATTTGCAACTAATGAAAAACTGTTTTTT. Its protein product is CASREFATNEKLFF.

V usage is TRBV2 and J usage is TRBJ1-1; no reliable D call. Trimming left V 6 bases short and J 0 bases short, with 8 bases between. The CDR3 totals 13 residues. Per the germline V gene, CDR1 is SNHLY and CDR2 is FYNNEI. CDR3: CASSGLMNTEAFF. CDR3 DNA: TGTGCCAGCAGCGGACTGATGAACACTGAAGCTTTCTTT.

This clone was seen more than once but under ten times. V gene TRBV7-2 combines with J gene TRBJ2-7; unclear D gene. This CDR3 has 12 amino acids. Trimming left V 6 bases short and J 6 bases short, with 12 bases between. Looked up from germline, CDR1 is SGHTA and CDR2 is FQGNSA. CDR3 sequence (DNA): TGTGCCAGCAGTCTTTCCGGTGGCGAGCAGTACTTC. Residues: CASSLSGGEQYF.

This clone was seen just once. In DNA form, the CDR3 reads TGTGCCAGCAGCCAAACAACCGGGACCAAAGCTTTCTTT. Residues: CASSQTTGTKAFF. The J gene is TRBJ1-1, the V gene TRBV7-3, with D possibly being TRBD1 (5 bases). With 5 bases removed from V and 9 bases from J, the gap between germline ends came to 16 bases. Germline V gene lookup returns CDR1 SGHTA and CDR2 FQGTGA. This CDR3 contains 13 residues.

DNA of the CDR3: TGTGCCAGCAGCGTCGGGGGCCCGATGAACACTGAAGCTTTCTTT. This sequence encodes CASSVGGPMNTEAFF. The chain couples TRBV9 to TRBJ1-1; D is possibly TRBD1 (6 bases). V lost 2 bases and J 0 bases, leaving 11 bases between the germline ends. The CDR3 is 15 residues long. CDR1 SGDLS and CDR2 YYNGEE come from the germline V gene.

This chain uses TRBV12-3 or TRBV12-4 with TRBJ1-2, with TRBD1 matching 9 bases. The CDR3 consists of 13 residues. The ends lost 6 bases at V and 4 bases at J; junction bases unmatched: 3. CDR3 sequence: CASSNRGLYGYTF. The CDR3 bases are TGTGCCAGCAGCAACAGGGGGCTCTATGGCTACACCTTC.

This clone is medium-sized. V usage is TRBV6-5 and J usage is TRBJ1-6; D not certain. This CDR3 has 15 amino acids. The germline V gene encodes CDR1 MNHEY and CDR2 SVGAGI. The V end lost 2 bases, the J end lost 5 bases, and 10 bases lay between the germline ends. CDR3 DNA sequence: TGTGCCAGCAGTTACCGAGACGGGGATAATTCACCCCTCCACTTT. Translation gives CASSYRDGDNSPLHF.

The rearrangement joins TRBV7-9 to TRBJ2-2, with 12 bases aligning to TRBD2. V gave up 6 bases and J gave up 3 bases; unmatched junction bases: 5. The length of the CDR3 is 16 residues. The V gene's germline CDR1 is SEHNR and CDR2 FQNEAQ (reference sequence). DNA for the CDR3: TGTGCCAGCAGGGGGAGACTAGCGGGGGACACCGGGGAGCTGTTTTTT. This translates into CASRGRLAGDTGELFF.

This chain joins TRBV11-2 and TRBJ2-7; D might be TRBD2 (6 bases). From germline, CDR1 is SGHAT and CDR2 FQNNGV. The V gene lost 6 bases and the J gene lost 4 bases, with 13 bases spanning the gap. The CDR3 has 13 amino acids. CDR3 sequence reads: CASSVPGVYEQYF. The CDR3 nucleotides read TGTGCCAGCAGTGTCCCGGGAGTTTACGAGCAGTACTTC.

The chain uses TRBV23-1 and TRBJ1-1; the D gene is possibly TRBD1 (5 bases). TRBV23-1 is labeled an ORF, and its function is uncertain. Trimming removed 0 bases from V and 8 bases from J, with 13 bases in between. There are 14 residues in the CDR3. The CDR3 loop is CASSQSPGGREAFF. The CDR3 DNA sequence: TGCGCCAGCAGTCAATCCCCCGGGGGGAGGGAAGCTTTCTTT.

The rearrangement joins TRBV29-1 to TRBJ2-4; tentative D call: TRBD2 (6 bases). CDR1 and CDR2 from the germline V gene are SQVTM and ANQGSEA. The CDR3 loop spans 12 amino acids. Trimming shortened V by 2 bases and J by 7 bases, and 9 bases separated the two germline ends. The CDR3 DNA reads TGCAGCGTTGAAACCGCGGGGAACATTCAGTACTTC. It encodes CSVETAGNIQYF.

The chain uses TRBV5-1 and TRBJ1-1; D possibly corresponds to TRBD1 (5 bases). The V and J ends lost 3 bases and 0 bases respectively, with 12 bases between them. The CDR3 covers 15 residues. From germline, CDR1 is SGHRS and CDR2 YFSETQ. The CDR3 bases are TGCGCCAGCAGCTCGCGCGGGACCGTGAACACTGAAGCTTTCTTT. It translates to CASSSRGTVNTEAFF.

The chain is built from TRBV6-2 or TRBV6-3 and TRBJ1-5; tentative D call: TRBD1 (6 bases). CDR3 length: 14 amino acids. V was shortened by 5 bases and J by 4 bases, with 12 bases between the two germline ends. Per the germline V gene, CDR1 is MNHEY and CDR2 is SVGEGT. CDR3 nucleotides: TGTGCCAGCAGTCCACAGGGAGGGAATCAGCCCCAGCATTTT. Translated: CASSPQGGNQPQHF.

DNA for the CDR3: TGTGCCAGTAGTAACTACAGGGGGCGAGTCAAAAACATTCAGTACTTC. Its protein is CASSNYRGRVKNIQYF. The V and J genes are TRBV19 and TRBJ2-4, with 9 bases lining up with TRBD1. V trimming: 4 bases; J trimming: 3 bases; junction bases outside the gene matches: 7. This CDR3 comprises 16 residues. Germline V CDR1 and CDR2: LNHDA, SQIVND (reference sequence).

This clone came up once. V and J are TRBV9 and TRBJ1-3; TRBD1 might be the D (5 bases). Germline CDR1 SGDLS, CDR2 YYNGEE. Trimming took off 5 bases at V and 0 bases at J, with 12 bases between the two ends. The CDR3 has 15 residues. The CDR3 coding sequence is TGTGCCAGCAGTCGGGACGCCGTCTCTGGAAACACCATATATTTT. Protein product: CASSRDAVSGNTIYF.

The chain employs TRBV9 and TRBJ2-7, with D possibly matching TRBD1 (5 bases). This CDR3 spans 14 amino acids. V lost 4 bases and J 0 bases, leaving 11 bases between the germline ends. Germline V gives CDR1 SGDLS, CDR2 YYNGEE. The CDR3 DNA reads TGTGCCAGCAGCAGGGGTGAGGCCTCCTACGAGCAGTACTTC. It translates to CASSRGEASYEQYF.

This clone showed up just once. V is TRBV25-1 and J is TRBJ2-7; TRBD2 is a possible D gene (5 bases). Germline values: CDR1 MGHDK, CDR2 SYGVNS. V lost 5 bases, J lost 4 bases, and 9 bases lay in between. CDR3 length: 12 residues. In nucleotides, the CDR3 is TGTGCCAGCAGTACGACGGGGTACGAGCAGTACTTC. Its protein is CASSTTGYEQYF.

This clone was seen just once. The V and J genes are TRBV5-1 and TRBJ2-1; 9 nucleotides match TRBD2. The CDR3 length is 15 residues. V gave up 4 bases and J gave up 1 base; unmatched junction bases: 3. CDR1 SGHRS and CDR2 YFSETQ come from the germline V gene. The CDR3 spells CASSPAGGSYNEQFF. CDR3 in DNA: TGCGCCAGCAGCCCAGCGGGAGGTTCCTACAATGAGCAGTTCTTC.

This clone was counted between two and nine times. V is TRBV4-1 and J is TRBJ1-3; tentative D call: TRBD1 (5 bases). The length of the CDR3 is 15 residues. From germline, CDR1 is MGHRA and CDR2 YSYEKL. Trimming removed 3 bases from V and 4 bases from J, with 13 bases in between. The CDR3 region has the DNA TGCGCCAGCAGCCAGGGGGGTTGGACGGGAAACACCATATATTTT. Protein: CASSQGGWTGNTIYF.

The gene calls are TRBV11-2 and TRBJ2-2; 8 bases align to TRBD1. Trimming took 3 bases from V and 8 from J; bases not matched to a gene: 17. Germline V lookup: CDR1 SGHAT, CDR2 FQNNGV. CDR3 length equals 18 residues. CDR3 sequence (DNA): TGTGCCAGCAGCTTGCCCCCCGGACAGGGCAGGGTTGGTGGGGAGCTGTTTTTT. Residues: CASSLPPGQGRVGGELFF.

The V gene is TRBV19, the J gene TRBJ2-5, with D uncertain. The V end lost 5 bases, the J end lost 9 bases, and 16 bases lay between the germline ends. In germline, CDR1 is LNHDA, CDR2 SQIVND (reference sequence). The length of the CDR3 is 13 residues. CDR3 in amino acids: CASSPRTHGAQYF. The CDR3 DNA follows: TGTGCCAGTAGTCCCAGGACCCACGGAGCCCAGTACTTC.

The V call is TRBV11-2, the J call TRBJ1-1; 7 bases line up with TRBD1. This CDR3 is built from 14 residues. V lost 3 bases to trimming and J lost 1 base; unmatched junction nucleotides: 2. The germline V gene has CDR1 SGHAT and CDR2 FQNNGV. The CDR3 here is CASSFSGGNTEAFF. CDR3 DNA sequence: TGTGCCAGCAGCTTCTCAGGGGGGAACACTGAAGCTTTCTTT.

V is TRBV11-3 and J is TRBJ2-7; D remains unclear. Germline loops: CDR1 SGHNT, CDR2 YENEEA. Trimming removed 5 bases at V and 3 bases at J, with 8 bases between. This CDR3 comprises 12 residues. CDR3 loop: CASSASDYEQYF. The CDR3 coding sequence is TGTGCCAGCAGCGCCTCCGACTACGAGCAGTACTTC.

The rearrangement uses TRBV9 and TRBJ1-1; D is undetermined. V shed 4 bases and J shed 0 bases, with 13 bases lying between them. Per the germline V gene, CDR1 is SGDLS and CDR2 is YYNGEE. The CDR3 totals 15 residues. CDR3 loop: CASSSRSGLNTEAFF. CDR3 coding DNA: TGTGCCAGCAGCTCCCGATCCGGGCTGAACACTGAAGCTTTCTTT.